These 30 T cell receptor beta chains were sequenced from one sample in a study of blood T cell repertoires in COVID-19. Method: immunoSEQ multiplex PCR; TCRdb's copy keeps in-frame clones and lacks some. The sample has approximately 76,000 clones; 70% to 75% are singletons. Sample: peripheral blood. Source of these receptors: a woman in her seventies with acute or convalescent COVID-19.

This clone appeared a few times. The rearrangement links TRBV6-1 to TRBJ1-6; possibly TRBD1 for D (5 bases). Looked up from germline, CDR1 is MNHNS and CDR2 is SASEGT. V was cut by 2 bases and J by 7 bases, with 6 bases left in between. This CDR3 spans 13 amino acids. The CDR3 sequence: CASSETGNSPLHF. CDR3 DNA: TGTGCCAGCAGTGAAACAGGAAATTCACCCCTCCACTTT.

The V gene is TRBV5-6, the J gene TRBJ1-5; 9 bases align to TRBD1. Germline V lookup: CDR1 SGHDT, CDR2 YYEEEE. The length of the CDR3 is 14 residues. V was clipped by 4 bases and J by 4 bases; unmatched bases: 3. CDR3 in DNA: TGTGCCAGCAGCCGGGACAGGGTGAATCAGCCCCAGCATTTT. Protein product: CASSRDRVNQPQHF.

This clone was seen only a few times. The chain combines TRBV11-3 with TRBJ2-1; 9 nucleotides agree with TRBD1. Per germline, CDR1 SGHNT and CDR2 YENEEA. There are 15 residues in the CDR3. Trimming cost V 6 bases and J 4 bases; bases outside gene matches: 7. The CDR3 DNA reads TGTGCCAGCAGTTCCCACAGGGGGCTTTACAATGAGCAGTTCTTC. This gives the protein CASSSHRGLYNEQFF.

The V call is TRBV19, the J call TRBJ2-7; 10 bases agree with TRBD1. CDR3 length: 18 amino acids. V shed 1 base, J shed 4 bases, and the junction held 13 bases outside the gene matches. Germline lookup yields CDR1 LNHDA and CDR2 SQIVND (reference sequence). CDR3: CASSIAGTGAFYGYEQYF. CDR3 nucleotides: TGTGCCAGTAGTATAGCCGGGACAGGGGCCTTTTACGGTTACGAGCAGTACTTC.

The CDR3 coding sequence is TGTGCCCCATACGGGGACAAATCCTACGAGCAGTACTTC. The encoded protein is CAPYGDKSYEQYF. The chain joins TRBV30 to TRBJ2-7; tentative D call: TRBD1 (6 bases). Per the germline V gene, CDR1 is GTSNPN and CDR2 is SVGIG (reference sequence). V was pared by 8 bases and J by 1 base, with 15 bases between. The CDR3 covers 13 residues. Supplemented by reference TRBV30 and TRBJ2-7, the full variable domain reads SQTIHQWPATLVQPVGSPLSLECTVEGTSNPNLYWYRQAAGRGLQLLFYSVGIGQISSEVPQNLSASRPQDRQFILSSKKLLLSDSGFYLCAPYGDKSYEQYFGPGTRLTVT.

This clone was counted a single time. CDR3 sequence (DNA): TGTGCCTGTAAAGGGACAGGGTCAATCTATGGCTACACCTTC. This sequence encodes CACKGTGSIYGYTF. This sequence joins TRBV30 and TRBJ1-2; 9 nucleotides match TRBD1. Trimming removed 6 bases from V and 4 bases from J; junction bases left unmatched: 9. This CDR3 comprises 14 residues. Germline V gene data show CDR1 as GTSNPN and CDR2 as SVGIG (reference sequence). The full variable domain, completed using reference TRBV30 and TRBJ1-2, is SQTIHQWPATLVQPVGSPLSLECTVEGTSNPNLYWYRQAAGRGLQLLFYSVGIGQISSEVPQNLSASRPQDRQFILSSKKLLLSDSGFYLCACKGTGSIYGYTFGSGTRLTVV.

The CDR3 loop is CASSVVFQNTEAFF. The DNA for the CDR3 is TGTGCCAGCAGCGTAGTTTTCCAGAACACTGAAGCTTTCTTT. The V gene is TRBV9, the J gene TRBJ1-1; D not resolved. Trimming removed 0 bases at V and 1 base at J, with 7 bases between. The CDR3 sequence is 14 residues long. The germline CDR1 and CDR2 sequences are SGDLS and YYNGEE.

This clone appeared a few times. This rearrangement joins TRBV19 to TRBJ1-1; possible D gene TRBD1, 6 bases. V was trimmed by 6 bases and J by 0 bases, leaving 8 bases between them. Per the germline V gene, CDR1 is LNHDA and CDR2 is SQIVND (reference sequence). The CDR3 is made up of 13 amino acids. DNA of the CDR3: TGTGCCAGTAGAGGACAGATGAACACTGAAGCTTTCTTT. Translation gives CASRGQMNTEAFF.

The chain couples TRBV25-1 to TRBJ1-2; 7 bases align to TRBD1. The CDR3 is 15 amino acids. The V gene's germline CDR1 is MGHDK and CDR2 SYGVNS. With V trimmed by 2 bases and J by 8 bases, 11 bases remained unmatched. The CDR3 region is CASSEHWTGRAGYTF. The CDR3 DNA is TGTGCCAGCAGTGAACATTGGACAGGCCGAGCAGGCTACACCTTC.

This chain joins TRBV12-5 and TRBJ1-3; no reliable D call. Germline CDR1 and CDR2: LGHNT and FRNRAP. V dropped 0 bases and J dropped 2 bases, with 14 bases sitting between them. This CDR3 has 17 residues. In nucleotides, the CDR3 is TGTGCTAGTGGTTTGGTAGTGACGGGAGGGACTGGAAACACCATATATTTT. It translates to CASGLVVTGGTGNTIYF.

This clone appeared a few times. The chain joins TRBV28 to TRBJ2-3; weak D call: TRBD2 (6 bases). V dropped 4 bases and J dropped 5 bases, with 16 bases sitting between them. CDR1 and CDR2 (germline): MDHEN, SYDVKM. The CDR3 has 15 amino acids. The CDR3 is CASSSRREVQDTQYF. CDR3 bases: TGTGCCAGCAGTTCCCGAAGGGAGGTACAAGATACGCAGTATTTT. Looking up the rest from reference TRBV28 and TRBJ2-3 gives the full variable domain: DVKVTQSSRYLVKRTGEKVFLECVQDMDHENMFWYRQDPGLGLRLIYFSYDVKMKEKGDIPEGYSVSREKKERFSLILESASTNQTSMYLCASSSRREVQDTQYFGPGTRLTVL.

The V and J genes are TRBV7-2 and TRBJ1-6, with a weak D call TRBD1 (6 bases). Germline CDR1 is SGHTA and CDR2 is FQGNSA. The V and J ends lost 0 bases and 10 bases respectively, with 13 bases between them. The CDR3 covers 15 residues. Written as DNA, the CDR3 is TGTGCCAGCAGCTTAGCGGCAGGGGTCCAATCACCCCTCCACTTT. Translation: CASSLAAGVQSPLHF.

CDR3 nucleotide sequence: TGTGCCGCCCAGACGGGGGTGGATACGCAGTATTTT. Translating it yields CAAQTGVDTQYF. V and J are TRBV27 and TRBJ2-3; TRBD2 might be the D (6 bases). Germline-derived CDR1 and CDR2 are MNHEY and SMNVEV (reference sequence). The V end lost 11 bases, the J end lost 6 bases, and 15 bases lay between the germline ends. The CDR3 extends over 12 amino acids.

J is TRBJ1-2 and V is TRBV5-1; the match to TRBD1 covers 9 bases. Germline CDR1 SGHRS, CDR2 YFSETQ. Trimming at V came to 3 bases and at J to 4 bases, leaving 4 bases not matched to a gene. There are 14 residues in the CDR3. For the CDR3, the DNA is TGCGCCAGCAGCTCGGGACAGGGATTCTATGGCTACACCTTC. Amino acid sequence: CASSSGQGFYGYTF.

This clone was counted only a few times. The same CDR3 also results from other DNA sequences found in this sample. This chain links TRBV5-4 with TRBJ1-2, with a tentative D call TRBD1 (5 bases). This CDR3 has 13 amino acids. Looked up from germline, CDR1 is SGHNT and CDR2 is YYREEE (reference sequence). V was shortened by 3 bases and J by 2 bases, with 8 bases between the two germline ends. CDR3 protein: CASSSQGNYGYTF. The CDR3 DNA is TGTGCCAGCAGCTCGCAGGGAAACTATGGCTACACCTTC.

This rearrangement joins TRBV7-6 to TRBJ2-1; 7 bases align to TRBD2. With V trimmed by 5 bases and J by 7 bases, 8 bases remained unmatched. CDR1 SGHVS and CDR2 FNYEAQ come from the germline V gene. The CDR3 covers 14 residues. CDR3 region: CASSPIGAGNEQFF. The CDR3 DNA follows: TGTGCCAGCAGCCCCATAGGAGCGGGGAATGAGCAGTTCTTC.

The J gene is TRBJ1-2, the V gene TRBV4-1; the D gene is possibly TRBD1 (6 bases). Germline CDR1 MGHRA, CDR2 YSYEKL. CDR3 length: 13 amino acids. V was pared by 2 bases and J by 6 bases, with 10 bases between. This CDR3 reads CASSQSRGDGYTF. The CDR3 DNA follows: TGCGCCAGCAGCCAATCCAGGGGTGATGGCTACACCTTC.

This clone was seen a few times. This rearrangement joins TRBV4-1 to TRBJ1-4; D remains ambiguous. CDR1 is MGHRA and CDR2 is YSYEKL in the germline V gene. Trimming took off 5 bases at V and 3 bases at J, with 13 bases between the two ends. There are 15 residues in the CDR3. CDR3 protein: CASSANGAPNEKLFF. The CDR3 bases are TGCGCCAGCAGCGCTAATGGTGCGCCTAATGAAAAACTGTTTTTT.

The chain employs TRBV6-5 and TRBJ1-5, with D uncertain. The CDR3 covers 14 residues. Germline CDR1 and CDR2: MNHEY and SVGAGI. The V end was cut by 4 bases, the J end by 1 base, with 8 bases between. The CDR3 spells CASSSGASNQPQHF. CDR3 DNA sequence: TGTGCCAGCAGTTCAGGCGCGAGCAATCAGCCCCAGCATTTT.

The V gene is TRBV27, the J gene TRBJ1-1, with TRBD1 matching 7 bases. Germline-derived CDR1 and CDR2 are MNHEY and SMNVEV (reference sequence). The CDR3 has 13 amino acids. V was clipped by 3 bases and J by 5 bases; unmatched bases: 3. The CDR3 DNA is TGTGCCAGCAGTTTGACAGGGAGAACTGAAGCTTTCTTT. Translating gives CASSLTGRTEAFF.

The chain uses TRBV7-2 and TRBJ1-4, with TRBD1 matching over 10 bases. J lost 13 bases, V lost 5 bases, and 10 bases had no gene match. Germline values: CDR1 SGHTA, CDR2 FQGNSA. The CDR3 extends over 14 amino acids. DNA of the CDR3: TGTGCCAGCAGCCCTGGGACAGGGGCTGCGGGACTGTTTTTT. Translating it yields CASSPGTGAAGLFF.

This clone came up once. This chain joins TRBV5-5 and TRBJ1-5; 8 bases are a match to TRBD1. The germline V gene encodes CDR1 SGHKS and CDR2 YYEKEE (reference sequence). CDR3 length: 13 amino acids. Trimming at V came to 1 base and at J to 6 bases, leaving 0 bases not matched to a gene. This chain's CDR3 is CASSLQGAQPQHF. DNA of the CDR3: TGTGCCAGCAGCTTGCAGGGGGCTCAGCCCCAGCATTTT.

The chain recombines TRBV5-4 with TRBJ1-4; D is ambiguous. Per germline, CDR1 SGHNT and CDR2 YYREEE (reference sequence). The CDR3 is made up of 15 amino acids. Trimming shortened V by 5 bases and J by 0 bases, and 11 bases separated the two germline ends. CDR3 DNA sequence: TGTGCCAGCAGTTTTACACCCACAACTAATGAAAAACTGTTTTTT. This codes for CASSFTPTTNEKLFF.

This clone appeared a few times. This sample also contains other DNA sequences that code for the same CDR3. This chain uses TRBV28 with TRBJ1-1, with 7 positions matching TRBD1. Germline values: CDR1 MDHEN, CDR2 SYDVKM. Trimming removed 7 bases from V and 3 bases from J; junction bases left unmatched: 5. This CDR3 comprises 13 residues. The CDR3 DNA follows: TGTGCCAGCAACCAAGACAGGGACACTGAAGCTTTCTTT. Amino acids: CASNQDRDTEAFF.

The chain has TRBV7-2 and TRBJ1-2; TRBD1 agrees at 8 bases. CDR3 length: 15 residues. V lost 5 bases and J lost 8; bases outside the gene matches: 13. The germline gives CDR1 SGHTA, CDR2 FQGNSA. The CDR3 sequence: CASSQRTGPSGGYTF. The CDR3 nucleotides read TGTGCCAGCAGCCAGAGGACAGGGCCTTCTGGAGGCTACACCTTC.

Here the CDR3 reads CASSYPSGGNQPQHF. Written as DNA, the CDR3 is TGTGCCAGCAGTTACCCCTCAGGCGGCAATCAGCCCCAGCATTTT. The rearrangement joins TRBV6-2 or TRBV6-3 to TRBJ1-5; D not certain. CDR1 and CDR2 (germline): MNHEY, SVGEGT. Trimming removed 2 bases at V and 2 bases at J, with 10 bases between. The CDR3 has 15 residues.

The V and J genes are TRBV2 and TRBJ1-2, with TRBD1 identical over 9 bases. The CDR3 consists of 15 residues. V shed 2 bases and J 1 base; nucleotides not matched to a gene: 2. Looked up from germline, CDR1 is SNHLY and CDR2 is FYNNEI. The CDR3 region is CASSEMTGGNYGYTF. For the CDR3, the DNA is TGTGCCAGCAGTGAAATGACAGGGGGTAACTATGGCTACACCTTC.

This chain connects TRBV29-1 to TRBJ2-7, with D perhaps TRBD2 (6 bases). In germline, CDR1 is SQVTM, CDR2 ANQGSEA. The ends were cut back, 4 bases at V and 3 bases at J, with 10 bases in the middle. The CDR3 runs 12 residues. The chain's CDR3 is CSVAGLYYEQYF. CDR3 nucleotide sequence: TGCAGCGTTGCGGGACTCTACTACGAGCAGTACTTC.

The DNA of the CDR3 is TGTGCCAGCAGTGAAGCGCCCGGGGGGCGCAAATATGCAGATACGCAGTATTTT. This sequence encodes CASSEAPGGRKYADTQYF. This chain uses TRBV2 with TRBJ2-3, with D maybe TRBD2 (7 bases). CDR3 length: 18 residues. Germline assignment: CDR1 SNHLY and CDR2 FYNNEI. The V and J ends lost 0 bases and 4 bases respectively, with 20 bases between them.

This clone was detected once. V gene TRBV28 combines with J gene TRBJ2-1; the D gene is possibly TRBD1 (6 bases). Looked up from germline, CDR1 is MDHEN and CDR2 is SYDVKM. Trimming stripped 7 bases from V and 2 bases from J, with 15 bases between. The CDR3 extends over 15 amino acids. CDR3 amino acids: CASTLGGRTYNEQFF. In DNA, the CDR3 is TGTGCCAGCACCCTAGGGGGTAGAACCTACAATGAGCAGTTCTTC.